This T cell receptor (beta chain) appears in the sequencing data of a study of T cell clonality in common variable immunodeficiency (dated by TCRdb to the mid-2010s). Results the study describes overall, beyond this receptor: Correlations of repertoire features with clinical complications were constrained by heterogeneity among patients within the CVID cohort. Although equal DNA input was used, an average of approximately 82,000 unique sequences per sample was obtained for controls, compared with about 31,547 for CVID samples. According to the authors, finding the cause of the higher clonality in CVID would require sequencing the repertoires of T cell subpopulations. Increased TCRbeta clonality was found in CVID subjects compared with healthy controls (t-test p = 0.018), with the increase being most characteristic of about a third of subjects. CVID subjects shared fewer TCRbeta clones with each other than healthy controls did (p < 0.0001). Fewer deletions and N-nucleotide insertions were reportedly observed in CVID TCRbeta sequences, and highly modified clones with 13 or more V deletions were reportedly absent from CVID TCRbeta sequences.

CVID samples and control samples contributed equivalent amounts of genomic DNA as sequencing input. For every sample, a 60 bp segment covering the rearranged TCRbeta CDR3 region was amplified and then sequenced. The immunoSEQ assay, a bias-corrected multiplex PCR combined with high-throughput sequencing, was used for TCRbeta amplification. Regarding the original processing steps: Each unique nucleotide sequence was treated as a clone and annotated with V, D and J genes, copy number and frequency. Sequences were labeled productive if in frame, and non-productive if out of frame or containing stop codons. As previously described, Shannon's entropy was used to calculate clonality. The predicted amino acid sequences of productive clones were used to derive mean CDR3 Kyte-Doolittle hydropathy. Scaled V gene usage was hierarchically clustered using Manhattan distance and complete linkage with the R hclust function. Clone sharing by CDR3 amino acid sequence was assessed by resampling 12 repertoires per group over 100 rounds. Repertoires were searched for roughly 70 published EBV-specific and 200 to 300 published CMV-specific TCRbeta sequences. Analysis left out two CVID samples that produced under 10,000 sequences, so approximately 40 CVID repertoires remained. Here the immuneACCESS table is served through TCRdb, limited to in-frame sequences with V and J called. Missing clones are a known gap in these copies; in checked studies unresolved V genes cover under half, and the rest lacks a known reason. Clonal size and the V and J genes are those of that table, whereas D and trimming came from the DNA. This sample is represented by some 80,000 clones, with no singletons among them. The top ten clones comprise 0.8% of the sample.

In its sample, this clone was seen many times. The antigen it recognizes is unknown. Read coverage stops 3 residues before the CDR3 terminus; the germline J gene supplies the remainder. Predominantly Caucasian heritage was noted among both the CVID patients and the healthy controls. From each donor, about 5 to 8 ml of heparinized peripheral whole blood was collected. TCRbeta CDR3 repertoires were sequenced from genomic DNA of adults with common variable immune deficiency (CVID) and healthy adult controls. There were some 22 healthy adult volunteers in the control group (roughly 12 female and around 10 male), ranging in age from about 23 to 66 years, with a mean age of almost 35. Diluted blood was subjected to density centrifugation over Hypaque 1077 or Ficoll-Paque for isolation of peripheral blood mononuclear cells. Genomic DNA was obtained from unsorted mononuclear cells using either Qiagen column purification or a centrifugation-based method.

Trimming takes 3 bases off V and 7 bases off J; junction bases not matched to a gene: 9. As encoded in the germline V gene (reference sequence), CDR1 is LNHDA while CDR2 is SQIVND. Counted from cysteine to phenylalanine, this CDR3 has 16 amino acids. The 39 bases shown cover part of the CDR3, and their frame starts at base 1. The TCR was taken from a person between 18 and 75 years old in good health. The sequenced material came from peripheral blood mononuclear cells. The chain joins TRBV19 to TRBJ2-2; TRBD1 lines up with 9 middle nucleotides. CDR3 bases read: TGTGCCAGTAGTATTTTACCGGGACAGGGAATCGGGGAG. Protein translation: CASSILPGQGIGE. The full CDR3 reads CASSILPGQGIGELFF.